This TCR beta chain stems from a study of monozygotic twins with inflammatory bowel disease. The germline V gene encodes CDR1 ENHRY and CDR2 SYGVKD. This CDR3 contains 14 residues. Each CDR3 protein gets one entry in TCRdb, which reprocessed the 5' RACE reads and gives no DNA. The repertoire table contains roughly 150,000 distinct CDR3 sequences. Source material: blood. The source of this sequence is a human donor with ulcerative colitis or Crohn's disease, or a healthy co-twin of an affected twin (not recorded which). The chain has TRBV10-3 and TRBJ2-3; TCRdb picks TRBD1, but there is no DNA to check that call. The CDR3 sequence: CAISETGGVNTQYF.